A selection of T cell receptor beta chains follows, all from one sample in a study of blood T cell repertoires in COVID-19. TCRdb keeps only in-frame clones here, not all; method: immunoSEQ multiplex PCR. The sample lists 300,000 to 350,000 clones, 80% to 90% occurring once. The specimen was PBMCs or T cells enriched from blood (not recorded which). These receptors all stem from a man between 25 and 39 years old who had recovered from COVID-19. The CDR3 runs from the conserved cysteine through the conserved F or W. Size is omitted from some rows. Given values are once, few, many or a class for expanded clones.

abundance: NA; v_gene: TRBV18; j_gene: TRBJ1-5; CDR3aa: CASSPTGWSNQPQHF
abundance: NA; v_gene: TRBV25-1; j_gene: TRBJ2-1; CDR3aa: CASSDSGGIYNEQFF
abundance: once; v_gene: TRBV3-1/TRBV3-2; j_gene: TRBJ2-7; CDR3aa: CASSPDGRVYEQYF
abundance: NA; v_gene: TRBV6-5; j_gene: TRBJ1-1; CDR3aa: CASRGHWDTEAFF
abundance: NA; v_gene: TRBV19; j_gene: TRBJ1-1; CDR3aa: CASRNHGGVNTEAFF
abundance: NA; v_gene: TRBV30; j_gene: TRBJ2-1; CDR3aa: CAWSLRTGLTPRPYNEQFF
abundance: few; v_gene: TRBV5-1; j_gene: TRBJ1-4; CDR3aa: CASSLEPGIEKLFF
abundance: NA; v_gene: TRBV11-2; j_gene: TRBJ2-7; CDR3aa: CASSLVLEQYF
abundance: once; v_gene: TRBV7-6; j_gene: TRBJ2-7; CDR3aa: CASSNPGQGSPYEQYF
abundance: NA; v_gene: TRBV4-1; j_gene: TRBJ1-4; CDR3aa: CASSQSQGAANEKLFF
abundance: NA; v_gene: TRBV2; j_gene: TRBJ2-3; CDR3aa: CASRNGWDRDSHADTQYF
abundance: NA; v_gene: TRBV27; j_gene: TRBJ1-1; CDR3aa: CASSLFLGQGDTEAFF
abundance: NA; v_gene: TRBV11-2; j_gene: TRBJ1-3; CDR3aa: CASSRRTRHSSGNTIYF
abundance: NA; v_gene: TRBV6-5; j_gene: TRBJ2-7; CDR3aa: CASDAPQGRSYEQYF
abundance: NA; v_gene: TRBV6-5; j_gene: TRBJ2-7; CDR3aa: CASSRTGNMVEQYF
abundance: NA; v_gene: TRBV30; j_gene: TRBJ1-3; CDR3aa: CAWSRGNSGNTIYF
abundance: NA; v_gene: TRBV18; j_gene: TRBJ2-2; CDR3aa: CASSLRGTGELFF
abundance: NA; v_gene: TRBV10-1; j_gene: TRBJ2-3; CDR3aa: CASSERLATGQYF
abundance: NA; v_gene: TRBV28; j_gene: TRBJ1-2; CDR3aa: CASRKDRVFWGGYTF
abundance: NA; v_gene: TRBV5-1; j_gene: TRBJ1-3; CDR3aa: CASSSGQASGNTIYF
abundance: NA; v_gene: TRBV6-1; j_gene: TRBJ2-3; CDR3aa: CASSEVELLAGVDTQYF
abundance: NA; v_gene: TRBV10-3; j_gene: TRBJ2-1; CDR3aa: CAIRAGTQAFF